The 8 T cell receptor beta chains below all came from one sample that was sequenced in a study of Ad26.COV2.S vaccination and SARS-CoV-2 variants. Treatment of the sample: over 15 received Ad26.COV2.S at low or high dose, single or two shots; roughly 5 received placebo; per-sample allocation not given. Day 63 after the first injection of vaccine or placebo was the sampling time. The assay was immunoSEQ multiplex PCR, and TCRdb's table has in-frame clones only and misses some. This table holds around 250,000 clones, around 88% found once. The specimen comprised peripheral blood, sampled in a trial of Ad26.COV2.S vaccine versus placebo. The receptor source for this set is a person between 18 and 65 years old who received the Ad26.COV2.S COVID-19 vaccine or a placebo.

This chain connects TRBV4-2 to TRBJ1-6; unclear D gene. V lost 0 bases and J lost 10, with 13 bases in between. The germline V gene has CDR1 LGHNA and CDR2 YNFKEQ. This CDR3 is 15 amino acids long. This CDR3 is CASSQDVDPGSPLHF. For the CDR3, the DNA is TGTGCCAGCAGCCAAGACGTGGATCCGGGCTCACCCCTCCACTTT.

V and J are TRBV6-2 or TRBV6-3 and TRBJ1-1; 9 nucleotides line up with TRBD1. J gave up 5 bases and V 5 bases, and 6 bases lay outside the gene matches. Germline V gene lookup returns CDR1 MNHEY and CDR2 SVGEGT. CDR3 length equals 14 residues. The CDR3 here is CASSHGTGSTEAFF. For the CDR3, the DNA is TGTGCCAGCAGTCACGGGACAGGGAGTACTGAAGCTTTCTTT.

This rearrangement joins TRBV9 to TRBJ1-3, with a possible D match to TRBD1 (5 bases). There are 15 residues in the CDR3. V lost 0 bases and J 4 bases, leaving 11 bases between the germline ends. Germline lookup yields CDR1 SGDLS and CDR2 YYNGEE. The CDR3 sequence: CASSVGGQGGNTIYF. Written as DNA, the CDR3 is TGTGCCAGCAGCGTAGGCGGGCAGGGAGGAAACACCATATATTTT.

For the CDR3, the DNA is TGCGCCAGCAGCCCGCGTCGGGGGTACAACACCGGGGAGCTGTTTTTT. Its translation is CASSPRRGYNTGELFF. This chain connects TRBV5-1 to TRBJ2-2; D might be TRBD2 (6 bases). The V gene's germline CDR1 is SGHRS and CDR2 YFSETQ. The CDR3 consists of 16 residues. Trimming took 4 bases from V and 2 from J, leaving 15 bases between them.

In nucleotides, the CDR3 is TGCAGCGTACTTGACAGGGACTATGGCTACACCTTC. It is translated as CSVLDRDYGYTF. The gene calls are TRBV29-1 and TRBJ1-2; TRBD1 matches at 7 bases. The CDR3 is 12 amino acids. Germline V gene data show CDR1 as SQVTM and CDR2 as ANQGSEA. Unmatched junction bases numbered 4, after V lost 6 bases and J lost 3 bases.

The genes are TRBV6-1 and TRBJ2-5; 11 bases map to TRBD1. This CDR3 has 15 amino acids. Germline-derived CDR1 and CDR2 are MNHNS and SASEGT. V was clipped by 2 bases and J by 2 bases; unmatched bases: 1. The CDR3 DNA sequence: TGTGCCAGCAGTGAATGGGACAGGGGGCAAGAGACCCAGTACTTC. As protein: CASSEWDRGQETQYF.

This chain uses TRBV19 with TRBJ2-7, with 9 bases matching TRBD1. The CDR3 runs 14 residues. The V gene's germline CDR1 is LNHDA and CDR2 SQIVND (reference sequence). Germline trimming cut 7 bases from V and 5 bases from J; bases unmatched to any gene: 9. CDR3 sequence: CASNVGTGSNEQYF. CDR3 DNA sequence: TGTGCCAGTAACGTGGGGACAGGGAGCAACGAGCAGTACTTC.

This chain uses TRBV18 with TRBJ1-2; the D is unclear. This CDR3 region has 17 residues. The V end lost 2 bases, the J end lost 5 bases, and 21 bases lay between the germline ends. Germline CDR1 and CDR2: KGHSH and LQKENI. CDR3 coding DNA: TGTGCCAGCTCACCAAGCTTGACAAAACATGATCCTTATGGCTACACCTTC. It translates to CASSPSLTKHDPYGYTF.